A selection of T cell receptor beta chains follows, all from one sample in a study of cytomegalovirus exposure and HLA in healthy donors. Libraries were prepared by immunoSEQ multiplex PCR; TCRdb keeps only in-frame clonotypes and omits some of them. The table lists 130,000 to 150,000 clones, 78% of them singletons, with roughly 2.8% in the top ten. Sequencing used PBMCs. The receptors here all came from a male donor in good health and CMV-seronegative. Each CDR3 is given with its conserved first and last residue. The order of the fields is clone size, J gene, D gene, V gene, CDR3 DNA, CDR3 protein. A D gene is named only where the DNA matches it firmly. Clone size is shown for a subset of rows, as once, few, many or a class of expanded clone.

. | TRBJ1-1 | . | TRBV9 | TGTGCCAGCAGCACGCCGGGGGAGAAAACTGAAGCTTTCTTT | CASSTPGEKTEAFF
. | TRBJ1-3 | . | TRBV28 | TGTGCCAGCATCCCATCGGGTGCTGGAAACACCATATATTTT | CASIPSGAGNTIYF
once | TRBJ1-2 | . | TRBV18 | TGTGCCAGCTCACCTGAAGCAGGGTGGTATGGGGGCTACACCTTC | CASSPEAGWYGGYTF
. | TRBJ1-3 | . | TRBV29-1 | TGCAGCGTTGTGGTGATGGGGCGGTCTGGAAACACCATATATTTT | CSVVVMGRSGNTIYF
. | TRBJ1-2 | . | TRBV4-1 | TGCGCCAGCAGCCAATTAACCCCCCTCCCGGGGAGGCCCTATGGCTACACCTTC | CASSQLTPLPGRPYGYTF
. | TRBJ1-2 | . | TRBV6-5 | TGTGCCAGCAGTTACCAGGGGTCAAACTATGGCTACACCTTC | CASSYQGSNYGYTF
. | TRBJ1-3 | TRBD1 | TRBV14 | TGTGCCAGCAGCCACCCCCGGTGGGGGGACAGAAAAACCTCTGGAAACACCATATATTTT | CASSHPRWGDRKTSGNTIYF
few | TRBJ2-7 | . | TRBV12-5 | TGTGCTAGTGGTCCACGCCTTTGGCACGAGCAGTACTTC | CASGPRLWHEQYF
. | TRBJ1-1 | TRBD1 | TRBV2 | TGTGCCAGCAGCGACATTACAGGGGGAACTGAAGCTTTCTTT | CASSDITGGTEAFF
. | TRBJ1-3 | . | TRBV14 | TGTGCCAGCAGCTCCCGCGTGACTTCAGGAAACACCATATATTTT | CASSSRVTSGNTIYF
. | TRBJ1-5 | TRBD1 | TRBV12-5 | TGTGCTACTCAGGGGGACAGCAATCAGCCCCAGCATTTT | CATQGDSNQPQHF
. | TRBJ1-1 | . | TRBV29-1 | TGCAGCGTTGAGGGCCAGGGCGGGGAAGCGTTCCTAATGAACACTGAAGCTTTCTTT | CSVEGQGGEAFLMNTEAFF
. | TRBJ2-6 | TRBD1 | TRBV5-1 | TGCGCCAGCAGGCAGGGGGCGCGAGGGGCCAACGTCCTGACTTTC | CASRQGARGANVLTF
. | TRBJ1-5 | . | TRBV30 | TGTGCCTGGAGTGTACTGCCCGGGGGCAATCAGCCCCAGCATTTT | CAWSVLPGGNQPQHF
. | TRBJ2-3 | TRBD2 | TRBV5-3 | TGTGCCAGAAGCCCAGGGACTAGCGGGAACACAGATACGCAGTATTTT | CARSPGTSGNTDTQYF
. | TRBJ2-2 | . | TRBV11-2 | TGTGCCAGCAGCTTACTAGCGTCCGCCGGGGAGCTGTTTTTT | CASSLLASAGELFF
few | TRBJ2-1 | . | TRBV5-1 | TGCGCCAGCAGCTACAGCGGAAACTCCTACAATGAGCAGTTCTTC | CASSYSGNSYNEQFF
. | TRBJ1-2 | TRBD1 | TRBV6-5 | TGTGCCAGCAGTGACAGGGATAACTATGGCTACACCTTC | CASSDRDNYGYTF
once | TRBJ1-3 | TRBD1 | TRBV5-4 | TGTGCCAGCAGCGTGGGACAGGGGTCGTTTGGAAACACCATATATTTT | CASSVGQGSFGNTIYF
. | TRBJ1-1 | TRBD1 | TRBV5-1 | TGCGCCAGCAGCTCGCAGGGGGGTTTCACTGAAGCTTTCTTT | CASSSQGGFTEAFF
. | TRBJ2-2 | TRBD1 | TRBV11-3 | TGTGCCAGCGCCGAAGGACAGGGGGTAGGCACCGGGGAGCTGTTTTTT | CASAEGQGVGTGELFF
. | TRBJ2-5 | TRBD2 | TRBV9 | TGTGCCAGCGGTATTGGGGGGGGAGAGACCCAGTACTTC | CASGIGGGETQYF
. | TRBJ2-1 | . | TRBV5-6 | TGTGCCAGCAGCTTGCAGGTAGAGCAGTTCTTC | CASSLQVEQFF
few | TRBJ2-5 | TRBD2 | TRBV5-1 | TGCGCCCGCAGCTTGGCCGTTAGCGGGGGACAAGAGACCCAGTACTTC | CARSLAVSGGQETQYF
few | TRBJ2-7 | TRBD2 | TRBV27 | TGTGCCAGCAGTCTTAGCGGGGCACCCTACGAGCAGTACTTC | CASSLSGAPYEQYF
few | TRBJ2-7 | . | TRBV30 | TGTGCCTGGAGTTTGGGGATGAGGGCCTACGAGCAGTACTTC | CAWSLGMRAYEQYF
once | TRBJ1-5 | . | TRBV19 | TGTGCCAGGTCAGGGCTCGGGAGCAATCAGCCCCAGCATTTT | CARSGLGSNQPQHF
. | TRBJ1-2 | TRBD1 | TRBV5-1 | TGCGCCAGCAGCTCAGGAGGGACAGGGGGCCATGGCTACACCTTC | CASSSGGTGGHGYTF
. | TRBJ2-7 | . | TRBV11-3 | TGTGCCAGCAGCTTAGGAGGGGAGGCGTCCTACGAGCAGTACTTC | CASSLGGEASYEQYF
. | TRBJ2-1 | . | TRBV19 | TGTGCCACCAGAGGTAGCCCGACCTACAATGAGCAGTTCTTC | CATRGSPTYNEQFF
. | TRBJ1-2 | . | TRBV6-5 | TGTGCCAGCACACATGGGGGAGGTTATGGCTACACCTTC | CASTHGGGYGYTF
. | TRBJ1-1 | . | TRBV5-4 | TGTGCCAGCAGCTTGGCCGGTGTACAGGAACGGACGGCTTTCTTT | CASSLAGVQERTAFF
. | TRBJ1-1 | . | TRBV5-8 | TGTGCCAGCAGCCTGGCTTTCTTT | CASSLAFF
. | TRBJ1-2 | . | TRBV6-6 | TGTGCCACCCGACAGGAAAACTATGGCTACACCTTC | CATRQENYGYTF
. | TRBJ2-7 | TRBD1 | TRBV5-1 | TGCGCCAGCAGCTCTAGGGCAGGGGGTTCCTACGAGCAGTACTTC | CASSSRAGGSYEQYF
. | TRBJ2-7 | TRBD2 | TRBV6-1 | TGTGCCAGCAGTGAATCGGGGACTAGCACTAGAGAGCAGTACTTC | CASSESGTSTREQYF
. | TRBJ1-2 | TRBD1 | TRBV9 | TGTGCCAGCAGTCCTACGACAGGGGGAGGCTACACCTTC | CASSPTTGGGYTF
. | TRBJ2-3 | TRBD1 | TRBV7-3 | TGTGCCAGCAAGGGCCAGGGGGCGGCAGATACGCAGTATTTT | CASKGQGAADTQYF
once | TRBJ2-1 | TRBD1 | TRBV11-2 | TGTGCCAGCAGCCCAGGCAACACAGGGGGCAGTGAGCAGTTCTTC | CASSPGNTGGSEQFF
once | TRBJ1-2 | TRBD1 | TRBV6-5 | TGTGCCAGCAGTTATCTAAGGACAGGGACCCCCTATGGCTACACCTTC | CASSYLRTGTPYGYTF
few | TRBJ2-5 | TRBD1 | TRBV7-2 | TGTGCCAGCAGCTTAGTGGACAGGGCCCAAGAGACCCAGTACTTC | CASSLVDRAQETQYF
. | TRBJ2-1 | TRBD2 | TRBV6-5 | TGTGCCAGCAGCAGCGGGGGGGCAAACTACAATGAGCAGTTCTTC | CASSSGGANYNEQFF
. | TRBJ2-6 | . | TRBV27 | TGTGCCAGCAGTTTATCAAGGGGCGCCTCCTCTGGGGCCAACGTCCTGACTTTC | CASSLSRGASSGANVLTF
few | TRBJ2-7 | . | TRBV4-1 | TGCGCCAGCAGCCAAGAAGTAGGGGACAAAGCCTACGAGCAGTACTTC | CASSQEVGDKAYEQYF
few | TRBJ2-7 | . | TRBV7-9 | TGTGCCAGCAGCACAGCCGGGGGAAACGAGTTTGAGCAGTACTTC | CASSTAGGNEFEQYF
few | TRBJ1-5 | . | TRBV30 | TGTGCCTGGAGTCACGCGGGGGATCGTACTAGCAATCAGCCCCAGCATTTT | CAWSHAGDRTSNQPQHF
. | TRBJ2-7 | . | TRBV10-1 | TGCGCCAGCAGTAGCGGAGGGCAGGCCTACGAGCAGTACTTC | CASSSGGQAYEQYF
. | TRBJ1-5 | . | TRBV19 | TGTGCCAGTAGTCTGCGGGGGCCTCATCAGCCCCAGCATTTT | CASSLRGPHQPQHF
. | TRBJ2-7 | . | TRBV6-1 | TGTGCCACTAAGGCAGGGGCGGCCTACGAGCAGTACTTC | CATKAGAAYEQYF
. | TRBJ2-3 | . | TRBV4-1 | TGCGCCAGCAGCCAAGTTAAGGGGTCGGGCACAGATACGCAGTATTTT | CASSQVKGSGTDTQYF
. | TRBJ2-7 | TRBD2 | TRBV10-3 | TGTGCCATCAGCGCGGGACTAGCGGGCTACGAGCAGTACTTC | CAISAGLAGYEQYF
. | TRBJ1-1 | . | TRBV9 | TGTGCCAGCAGCGAAGGCAGGGTAGGGACTGAAGCTTTCTTT | CASSEGRVGTEAFF
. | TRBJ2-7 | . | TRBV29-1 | TGCAGCGCTGAGGGAAAGACAGGGGAGGGCGAGCAGTACTTC | CSAEGKTGEGEQYF
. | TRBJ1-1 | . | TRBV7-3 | TGTGCCAGCAGCTCCACAGGCGCGAACACTGAAGCTTTCTTT | CASSSTGANTEAFF
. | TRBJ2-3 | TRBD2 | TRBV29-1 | TGCAGCGTGACTAGCGGGGAAAGCACAGATACGCAGTATTTT | CSVTSGESTDTQYF
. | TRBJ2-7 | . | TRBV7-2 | TGTGCCAGCAGCTTAGGTAGACTAGTGGCTGAGCAGTACTTC | CASSLGRLVAEQYF
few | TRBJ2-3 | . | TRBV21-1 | TGTGCCAGCAGCAAACTACTAGCGTGCACAGATACGCAGTATTTT | CASSKLLACTDTQYF
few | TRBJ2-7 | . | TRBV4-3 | TGCGCCAGCAGCCCGGGGACACAAGTACTCTACGAGCAGTACTTC | CASSPGTQVLYEQYF
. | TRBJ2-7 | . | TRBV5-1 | TGCGCCAGCAGCTTGGCCCGACAGCTATCCTACGAGCAGTACTTC | CASSLARQLSYEQYF